Presented here are 3 T cell receptor beta chains from one specimen sequenced in a study of shared clonotypes between healthy human individuals. This table comes from immunoSEQ multiplex PCR, and its TCRdb copy is limited to in-frame clones, with some not included. Among over 400,000 clones listed, about 78% were seen once. Sequences were obtained from PBMCs. The origin of the receptors is a woman aged 40 to 50 in good health. Some clones in this sample may be carry-over from other donors' samples.

The chain couples TRBV10-3 to TRBJ2-1; 11 positions match TRBD2. The CDR3 length is 15 residues. V was pared by 10 bases and J by 2 bases, with 7 bases of the junction left unmatched. Germline CDR1 ENHRY, CDR2 SYGVKD. The CDR3 here is CATSRLAGTYNEQFF. For the CDR3, the DNA is TGTGCCACGAGCCGACTAGCGGGGACCTACAATGAGCAGTTCTTC.

V usage is TRBV28 and J usage is TRBJ2-3; 10 bases line up with TRBD1. Germline loops: CDR1 MDHEN, CDR2 SYDVKM. Trimming cost V 5 bases and J 8 bases; bases outside gene matches: 10. The CDR3 covers 15 residues. The DNA of the CDR3 is TGTGCCAGCAGTGCTCCGACAGGGGGCGGGGGTACGCAGTATTTT. Its translation is CASSAPTGGGGTQYF.

This chain joins TRBV10-3 and TRBJ1-2; D gene ambiguous. The CDR3 extends over 15 amino acids. Trimming removed 7 bases from V and 2 bases from J, with 17 bases in between. Germline V gene lookup returns CDR1 ENHRY and CDR2 SYGVKD. The CDR3: CAITHDGLGNYGYTF. CDR3 nucleotide sequence: TGTGCCATCACTCATGACGGCCTGGGGAACTATGGCTACACCTTC.